The rows below give T cell receptor beta chains drawn from one sample of a study of CD8 T cells in ankylosing spondylitis. Each CDR3 protein gets one entry after TCRdb re-called the 5' RACE reads with MiXCR. The table has about 190,000 distinct CDR3 sequences, over 10% seen once. Sequencing was done on a sample of blood, either unsorted or a sorted T cell fraction (not recorded which). These receptors originate from a female donor with ankylosing spondylitis or in good health (not recorded which). Both conserved end residues are trimmed from each CDR3.

CDR3 length | J gene | V gene | CDR3 protein
11 | TRBJ2-1 | TRBV7-9 | ASSLPAGNEQF
11 | TRBJ2-3 | TRBV19 | ASSTPPGQAQY
14 | TRBJ2-1 | TRBV20-1 | SARDWTGPSYNEQF
16 | TRBJ2-4 | TRBV6-1 | ASSRRLRTGGAKNIQY
11 | TRBJ2-3 | TRBV7-7 | ASSLAEQDTQY
13 | TRBJ2-2 | TRBV5-1 | ASRQISGTTGELF
10 | TRBJ2-1 | TRBV2 | ASSRQTPEQF
14 | TRBJ2-1 | TRBV28 | ASSRGGGGLIGEQF
12 | TRBJ1-5 | TRBV20-1 | SARDFQGNQPQH
16 | TRBJ2-1 | TRBV11-2 | ASSIGSGTSGSGNEQF
13 | TRBJ1-1 | TRBV20-1 | SAREGGRVPTEAF
13 | TRBJ2-2 | TRBV27 | ASSSGQGGTGELF
13 | TRBJ2-5 | TRBV5-1 | ASSLPSWGQETQY
11 | TRBJ2-1 | TRBV20-1 | SAREVGPNEQF
13 | TRBJ2-1 | TRBV20-1 | SAKSGSAGGGEQF
11 | TRBJ1-1 | TRBV12-3/TRBV12-4 | ASSLVGNTEAF
12 | TRBJ2-1 | TRBV7-2 | ASILPGGYNEQF
12 | TRBJ2-2 | TRBV9 | ASSVEERTGELF
13 | TRBJ2-1 | TRBV30 | AWRLLAGSYNEQF
12 | TRBJ1-1 | TRBV21-1 | ASSSRALNSEAF
10 | TRBJ2-7 | TRBV20-1 | SAPTGFGEQY
11 | TRBJ2-3 | TRBV18 | ASSPQGTDTQY
14 | TRBJ2-5 | TRBV30 | AWRQTSANLQETQY
13 | TRBJ1-1 | TRBV5-1 | ASSLDRQGSTEAF
13 | TRBJ2-3 | TRBV11-2 | ASSPRGSVVDTQY
12 | TRBJ2-1 | TRBV28 | ASIGAGVDNEQF
14 | TRBJ1-3 | TRBV12-3/TRBV12-4 | ASSPKRTGPGNTIY
11 | TRBJ2-3 | TRBV7-8 | ASSSGSSATQY